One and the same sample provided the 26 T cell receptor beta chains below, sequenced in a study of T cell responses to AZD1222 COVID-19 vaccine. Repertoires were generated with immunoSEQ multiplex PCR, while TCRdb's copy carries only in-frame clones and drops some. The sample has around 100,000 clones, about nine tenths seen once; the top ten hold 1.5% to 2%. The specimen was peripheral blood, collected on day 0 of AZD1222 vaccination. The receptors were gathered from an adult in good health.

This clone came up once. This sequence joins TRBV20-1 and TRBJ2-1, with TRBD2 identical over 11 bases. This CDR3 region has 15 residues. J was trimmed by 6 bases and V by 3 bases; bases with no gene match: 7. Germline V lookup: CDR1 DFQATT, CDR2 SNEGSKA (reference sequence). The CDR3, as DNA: TGCAGTGCTAGTAGAAAGACTAGCGGGACCAATGAGCAGTTCTTC. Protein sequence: CSASRKTSGTNEQFF.

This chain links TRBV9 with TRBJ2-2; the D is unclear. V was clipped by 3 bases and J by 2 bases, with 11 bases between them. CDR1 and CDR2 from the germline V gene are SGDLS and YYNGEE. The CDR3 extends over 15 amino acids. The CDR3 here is CASSAGRFNTGELFF. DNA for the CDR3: TGTGCCAGCAGCGCCGGCCGTTTTAACACCGGGGAGCTGTTTTTT.

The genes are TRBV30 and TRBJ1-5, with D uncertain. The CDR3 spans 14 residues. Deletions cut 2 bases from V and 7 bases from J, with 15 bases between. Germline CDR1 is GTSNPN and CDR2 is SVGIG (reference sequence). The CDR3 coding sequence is TGTGCCTGGAGTCCACCTACCCTTCAGCAGCCCCAGCATTTT. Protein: CAWSPPTLQQPQHF.

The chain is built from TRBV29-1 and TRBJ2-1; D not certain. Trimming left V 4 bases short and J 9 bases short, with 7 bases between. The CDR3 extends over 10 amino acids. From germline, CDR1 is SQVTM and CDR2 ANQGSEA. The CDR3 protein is CSVGGTEQFF. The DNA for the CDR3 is TGCAGCGTTGGAGGTACTGAGCAGTTCTTC.

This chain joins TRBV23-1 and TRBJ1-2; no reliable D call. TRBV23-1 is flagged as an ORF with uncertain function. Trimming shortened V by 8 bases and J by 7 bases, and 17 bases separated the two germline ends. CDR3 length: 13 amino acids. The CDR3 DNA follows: TGCGCCAGCCCCCCAAGGCGTGGGGTTGGCTACACCTTC. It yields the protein CASPPRRGVGYTF.

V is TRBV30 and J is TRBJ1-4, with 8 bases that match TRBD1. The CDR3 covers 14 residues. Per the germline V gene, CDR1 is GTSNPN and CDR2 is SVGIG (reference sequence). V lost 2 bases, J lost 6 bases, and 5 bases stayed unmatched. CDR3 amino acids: CAWSLGTGDEKLFF. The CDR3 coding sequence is TGTGCCTGGAGTCTTGGGACAGGAGATGAAAAACTGTTTTTT.

Here the CDR3 reads CASSVQDNQPQHF. The CDR3 bases are TGTGCCAGCAGCGTACAAGACAATCAGCCCCAGCATTTT. The J gene is TRBJ1-5, the V gene TRBV12-3 or TRBV12-4; D not certain. The V end was cut by 6 bases, the J end by 3 bases, with 9 bases between. The CDR3 consists of 13 residues.

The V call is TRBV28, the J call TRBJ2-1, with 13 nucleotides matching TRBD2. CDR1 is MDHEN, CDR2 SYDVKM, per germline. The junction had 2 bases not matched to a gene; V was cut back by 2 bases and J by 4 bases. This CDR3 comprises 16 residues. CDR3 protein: CASSLGLAGVYNEQFF. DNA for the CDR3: TGTGCCAGCAGTTTAGGACTAGCGGGAGTATACAATGAGCAGTTCTTC.

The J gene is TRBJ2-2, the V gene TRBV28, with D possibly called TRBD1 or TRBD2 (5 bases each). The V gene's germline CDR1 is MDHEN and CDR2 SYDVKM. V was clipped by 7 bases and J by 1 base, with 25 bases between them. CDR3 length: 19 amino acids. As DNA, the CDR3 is TGTGCCAGCAAAAGGTTAAAGGGGCTGGGAGAAGGGAACACCGGGGAGCTGTTTTTT. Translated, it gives CASKRLKGLGEGNTGELFF.

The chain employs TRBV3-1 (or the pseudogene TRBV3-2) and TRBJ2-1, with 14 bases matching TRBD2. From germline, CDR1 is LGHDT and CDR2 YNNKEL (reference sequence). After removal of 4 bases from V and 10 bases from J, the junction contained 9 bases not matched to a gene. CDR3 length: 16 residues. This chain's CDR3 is CASSLRLAGGHREQFF. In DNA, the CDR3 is TGTGCCAGCAGCCTCCGACTAGCGGGAGGGCATCGGGAGCAGTTCTTC.

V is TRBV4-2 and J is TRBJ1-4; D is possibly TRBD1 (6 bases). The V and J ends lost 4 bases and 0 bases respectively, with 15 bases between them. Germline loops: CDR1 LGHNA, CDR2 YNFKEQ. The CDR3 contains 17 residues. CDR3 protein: CASSPRDRSATNEKLFF. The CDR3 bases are TGTGCCAGCAGCCCCCGCGACAGGTCTGCAACTAATGAAAAACTGTTTTTT.

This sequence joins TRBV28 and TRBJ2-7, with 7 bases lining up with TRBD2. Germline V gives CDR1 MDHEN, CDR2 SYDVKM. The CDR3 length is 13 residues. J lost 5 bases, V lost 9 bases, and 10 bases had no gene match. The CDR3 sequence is CASDGRIPHEQYF. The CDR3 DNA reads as TGTGCCAGTGACGGGAGGATCCCCCACGAGCAGTACTTC. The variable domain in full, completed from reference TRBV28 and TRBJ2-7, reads DVKVTQSSRYLVKRTGEKVFLECVQDMDHENMFWYRQDPGLGLRLIYFSYDVKMKEKGDIPEGYSVSREKKERFSLILESASTNQTSMYLCASDGRIPHEQYFGPGTRLTVT.

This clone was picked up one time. The chain's CDR3 is CASSLAAGYEQYF. The DNA for the CDR3 is TGCGCCAGCAGCTTGGCTGCGGGATACGAGCAGTACTTC. The V and J genes are TRBV5-1 and TRBJ2-7, with D tentatively TRBD2 (6 bases). V lost 0 bases to trimming and J lost 4 bases, with 8 bases between them. The CDR3 runs to 13 residues. CDR1 SGHRS and CDR2 YFSETQ come from the germline V gene.

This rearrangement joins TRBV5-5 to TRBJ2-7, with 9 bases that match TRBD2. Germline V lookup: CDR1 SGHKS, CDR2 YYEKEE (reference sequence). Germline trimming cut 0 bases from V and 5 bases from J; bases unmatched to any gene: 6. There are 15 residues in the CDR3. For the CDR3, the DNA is TGTGCCAGCAGCTTGGTCGGTAGCGGGAGCCACGAGCAGTACTTC. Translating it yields CASSLVGSGSHEQYF. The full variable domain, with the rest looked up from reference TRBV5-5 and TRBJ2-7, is DAGVTQSPTHLIKTRGQQVTLRCSPISGHKSVSWYQQVLGQGPQFIFQYYEKEERGRGNFPDRFSARQFPNYSSELNVNALLLGDSALYLCASSLVGSGSHEQYFGPGTRLTVT.

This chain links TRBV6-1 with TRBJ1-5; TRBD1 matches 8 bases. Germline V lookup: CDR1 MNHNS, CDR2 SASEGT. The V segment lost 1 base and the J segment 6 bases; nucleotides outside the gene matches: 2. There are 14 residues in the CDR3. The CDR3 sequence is CASSEDRGIQPQHF. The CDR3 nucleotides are TGTGCCAGCAGTGAAGACAGGGGGATTCAGCCCCAGCATTTT.

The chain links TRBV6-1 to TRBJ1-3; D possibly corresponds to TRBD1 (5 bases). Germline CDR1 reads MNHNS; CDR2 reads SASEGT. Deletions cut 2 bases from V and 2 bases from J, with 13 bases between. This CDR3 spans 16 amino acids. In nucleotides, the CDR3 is TGTGCCAGCAGTGAACGCCCTGGGGCAACTGGAAACACCATATATTTT. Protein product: CASSERPGATGNTIYF.

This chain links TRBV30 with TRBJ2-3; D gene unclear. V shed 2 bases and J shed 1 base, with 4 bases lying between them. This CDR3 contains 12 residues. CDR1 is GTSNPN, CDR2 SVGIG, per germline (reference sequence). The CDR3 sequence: CAWSRGTDTQYF. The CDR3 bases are TGTGCCTGGAGTAGGGGCACAGATACGCAGTATTTT.

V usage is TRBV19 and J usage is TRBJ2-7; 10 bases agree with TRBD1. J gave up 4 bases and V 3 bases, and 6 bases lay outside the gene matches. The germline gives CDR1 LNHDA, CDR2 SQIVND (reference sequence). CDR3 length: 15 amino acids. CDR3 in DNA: TGTGCCAGTAGTATCCGGACAGGGGGAAGATACGAGCAGTACTTC. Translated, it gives CASSIRTGGRYEQYF. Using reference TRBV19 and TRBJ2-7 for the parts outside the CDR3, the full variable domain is DGGITQSPKYLFRKEGQNVTLSCEQNLNHDAMYWYRQDPGQGLRLIYYSQIVNDFQKGDIAEGYSVSREKKESFPLTVTSAQKNPTAFYLCASSIRTGGRYEQYFGPGTRLTVT.

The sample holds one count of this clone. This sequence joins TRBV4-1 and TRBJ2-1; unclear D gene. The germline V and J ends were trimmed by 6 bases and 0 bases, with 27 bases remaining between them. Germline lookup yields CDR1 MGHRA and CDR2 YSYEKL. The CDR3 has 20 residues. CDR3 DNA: TGCGCCAGCAGTACCGCAGCAGGTTTGGTAGGCACGAGCTCCTACAATGAGCAGTTCTTC. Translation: CASSTAAGLVGTSSYNEQFF.

The CDR3 loop is CATRRLDRGSNQPQHF. In nucleotides, the CDR3 is TGTGCCACGCGGAGATTAGACAGGGGTAGCAATCAGCCCCAGCATTTT. The V call is TRBV19, the J call TRBJ1-5; 8 bases fit TRBD1. This CDR3 is 16 amino acids long. J was trimmed by 0 bases and V by 10 bases; bases with no gene match: 11. The germline V gene has CDR1 LNHDA and CDR2 SQIVND (reference sequence).

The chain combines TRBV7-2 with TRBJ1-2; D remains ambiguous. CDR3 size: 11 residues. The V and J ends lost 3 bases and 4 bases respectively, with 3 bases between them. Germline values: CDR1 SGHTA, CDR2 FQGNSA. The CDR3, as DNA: TGTGCCAGCAGCTTTCTCTATGGCTACACCTTC. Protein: CASSFLYGYTF.

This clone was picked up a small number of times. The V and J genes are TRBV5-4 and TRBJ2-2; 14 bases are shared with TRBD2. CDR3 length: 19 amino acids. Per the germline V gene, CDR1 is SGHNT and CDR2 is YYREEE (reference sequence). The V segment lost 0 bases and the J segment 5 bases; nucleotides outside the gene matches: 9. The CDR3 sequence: CASSLATGTSGRKTGELFF. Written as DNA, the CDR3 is TGTGCCAGCAGCTTGGCGACCGGGACTAGCGGGAGAAAAACCGGGGAGCTGTTTTTT.

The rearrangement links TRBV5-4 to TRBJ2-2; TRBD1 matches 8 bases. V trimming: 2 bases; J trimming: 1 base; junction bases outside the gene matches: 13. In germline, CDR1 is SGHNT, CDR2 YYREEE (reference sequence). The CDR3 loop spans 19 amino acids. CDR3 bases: TGTGCCAGCAGCTTAATACCCGCAGGGGGCATCGGGAACACCGGGGAGCTGTTTTTT. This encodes CASSLIPAGGIGNTGELFF. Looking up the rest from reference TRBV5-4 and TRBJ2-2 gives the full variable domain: ETGVTQSPTHLIKTRGQQVTLRCSSQSGHNTVSWYQQALGQGPQFIFQYYREEENGRGNFPPRFSGLQFPNYSSELNVNALELDDSALYLCASSLIPAGGIGNTGELFFGEGSRLTVL.

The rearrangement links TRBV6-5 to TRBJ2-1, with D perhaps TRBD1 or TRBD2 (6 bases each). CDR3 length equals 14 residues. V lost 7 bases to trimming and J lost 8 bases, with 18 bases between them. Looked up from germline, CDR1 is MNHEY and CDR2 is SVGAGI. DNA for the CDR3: TGTGCCAGCACCCCGGGGTGGGGGGCGGATGAGCAGTTCTTC. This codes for CASTPGWGADEQFF.

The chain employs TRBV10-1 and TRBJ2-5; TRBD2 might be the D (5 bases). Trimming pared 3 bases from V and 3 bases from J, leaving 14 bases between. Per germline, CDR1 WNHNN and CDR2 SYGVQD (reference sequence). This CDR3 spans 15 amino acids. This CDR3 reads CASSDDITGKETQYF. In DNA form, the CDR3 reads TGCGCCAGCAGTGATGATATCACGGGGAAAGAGACCCAGTACTTC.

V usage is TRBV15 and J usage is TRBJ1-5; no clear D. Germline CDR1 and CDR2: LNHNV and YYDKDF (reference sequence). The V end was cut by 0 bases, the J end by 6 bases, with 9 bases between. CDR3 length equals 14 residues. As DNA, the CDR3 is TGTGCCACCAGCAGAGATTCAAAAAGTCAGCCCCAGCATTTT. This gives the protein CATSRDSKSQPQHF.